This entry features one TCR beta chain sequence. Trimming pared 2 bases from V and 0 bases from J, leaving 10 bases between. From germline, CDR1 is MNHEY and CDR2 SMNVEV (reference sequence). CDR3 length: 15 amino acids. This record comes from a study of blood T cell repertoires in COVID-19. Study in general: From T cells, B-cell-depleted T cells, or PBMCs came the material, which was cDNA or gDNA.

Using immunoSEQ multiplex PCR, the repertoire was profiled, and TCRdb retains in-frame clones only, with some absent. The sample holds about 98,000 clones; 80% to 95% are singletons and the top ten take approximately 2%. The TCR was taken from a woman aged 50 to 60 with COVID-19, enrolled during active disease. The specimen was peripheral blood. The chain carries TRBV27 and TRBJ1-1, with D possibly TRBD1 on 5 matching bases. As DNA, the CDR3 is TGTGCCAGCAGTTTACAGGGCAGCTTGAACACTGAAGCTTTCTTT. This sequence encodes CASSLQGSLNTEAFF.